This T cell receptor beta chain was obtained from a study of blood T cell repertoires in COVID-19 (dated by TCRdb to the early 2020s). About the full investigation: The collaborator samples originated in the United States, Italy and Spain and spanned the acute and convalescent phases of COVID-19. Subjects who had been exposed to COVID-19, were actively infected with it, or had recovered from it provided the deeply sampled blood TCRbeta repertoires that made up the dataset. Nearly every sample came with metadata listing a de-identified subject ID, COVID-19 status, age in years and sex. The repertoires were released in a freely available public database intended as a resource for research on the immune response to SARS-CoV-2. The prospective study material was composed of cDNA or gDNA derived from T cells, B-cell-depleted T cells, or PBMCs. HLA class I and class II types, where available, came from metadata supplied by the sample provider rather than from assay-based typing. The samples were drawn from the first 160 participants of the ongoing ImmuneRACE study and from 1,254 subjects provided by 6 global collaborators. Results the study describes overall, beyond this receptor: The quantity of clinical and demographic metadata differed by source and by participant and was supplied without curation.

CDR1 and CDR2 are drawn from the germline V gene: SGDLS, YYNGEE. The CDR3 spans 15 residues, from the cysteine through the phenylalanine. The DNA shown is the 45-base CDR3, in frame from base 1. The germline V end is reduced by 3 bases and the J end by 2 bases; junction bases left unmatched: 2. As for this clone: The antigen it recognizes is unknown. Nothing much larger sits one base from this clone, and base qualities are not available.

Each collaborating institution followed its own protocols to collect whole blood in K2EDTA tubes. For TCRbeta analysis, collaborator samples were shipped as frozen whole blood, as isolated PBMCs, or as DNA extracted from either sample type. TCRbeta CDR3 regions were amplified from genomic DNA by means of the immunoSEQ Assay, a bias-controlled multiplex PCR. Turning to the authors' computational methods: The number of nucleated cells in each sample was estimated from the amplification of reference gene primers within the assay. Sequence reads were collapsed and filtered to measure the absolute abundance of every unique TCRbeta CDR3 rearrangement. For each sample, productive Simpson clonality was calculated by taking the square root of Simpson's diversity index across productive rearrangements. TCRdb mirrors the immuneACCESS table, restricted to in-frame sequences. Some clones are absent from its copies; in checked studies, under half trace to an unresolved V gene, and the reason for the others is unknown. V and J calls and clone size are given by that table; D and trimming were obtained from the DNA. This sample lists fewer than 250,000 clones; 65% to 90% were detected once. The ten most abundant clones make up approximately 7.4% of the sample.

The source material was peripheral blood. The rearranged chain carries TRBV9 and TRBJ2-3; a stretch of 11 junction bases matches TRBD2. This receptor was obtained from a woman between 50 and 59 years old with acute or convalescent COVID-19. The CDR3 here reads CASSASGGITDTQYF. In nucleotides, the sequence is TGTGCCAGCAGCGCTAGCGGGGGGATCACAGATACGCAGTATTTT.